This is a list of T cell receptor beta chains from one sample in a study of identifying expanded T cells in peripheral blood. Assay: immunoSEQ multiplex PCR; the TCRdb copy retains only in-frame clones and omits some. The sample records approximately 80,000 clones, approximately 84% being singletons. Sequencing input: blood. The source of these receptors is a person aged 18 to 75 in good health. Both conserved end residues are part of each CDR3. A D gene is named only where the DNA matches it firmly. Expanded clones get a size class; other rows say once, few or many, or leave the size out.

CDR3 protein	CDR3 DNA	D gene	V gene	clone size	J gene
CSAPDSSQFF	TGCAGTGCTCCGGACTCTTCGCAGTTCTTC	NA	TRBV20-1	NA	TRBJ2-1
CASRAPGTENEKLFF	TGTGCCAGTAGGGCACCGGGGACGGAAAATGAAAAACTGTTTTTT	NA	TRBV19	NA	TRBJ1-4
CASSLSQSSYEQYF	TGTGCCAGCAGCTTGAGTCAGAGCTCCTACGAGCAGTACTTC	NA	TRBV5-8	NA	TRBJ2-7
CASSHNRVGWGYEQYF	TGTGCCAGCAGCCACAACAGGGTCGGTTGGGGGTACGAGCAGTACTTC	NA	TRBV6-6	NA	TRBJ2-7
CAISSGTRQGGNYGYTF	TGTGCCATCAGCTCCGGGACAAGACAGGGGGGAAACTATGGCTACACCTTC	TRBD1	TRBV10-3	NA	TRBJ1-2
CASSQGVSWGKDEQFF	TGTGCCAGCAGCCAAGGGGTTAGCTGGGGTAAGGATGAGCAGTTCTTC	NA	TRBV14	NA	TRBJ2-1
CASRMRGGGQPQHF	TGTGCCAGTAGGATGAGAGGGGGAGGACAGCCCCAGCATTTT	NA	TRBV19	NA	TRBJ1-5
CASSLDRHATSGKNSYEQYF	TGTGCCAGCAGCTTAGACCGACACGCGACTAGCGGGAAGAACTCCTACGAGCAGTACTTC	TRBD2	TRBV11-2	NA	TRBJ2-7
CSVEGLTTSSYNEQFF	TGCAGCGTTGAGGGACTAACCACGAGCTCCTACAATGAGCAGTTCTTC	TRBD2	TRBV29-1	NA	TRBJ2-1
CASSPLLRGQETQYF	TGTGCCAGCAGCCCTCTTTTGCGGGGGCAAGAGACCCAGTACTTC	TRBD2	TRBV7-9	NA	TRBJ2-5
CASSLKLGYSYNEQFF	TGTGCCAGCAGCTTAAAATTGGGCTACTCCTACAATGAGCAGTTCTTC	NA	TRBV13	NA	TRBJ2-1
CASSQNTEAFF	TGTGCCAGCAGCCAAAATACTGAAGCTTTCTTT	NA	TRBV14	NA	TRBJ1-1
CASSREGAGQPQHF	TGTGCCAGCAGCCGGGAGGGGGCCGGACAGCCCCAGCATTTT	TRBD1	TRBV6-6	NA	TRBJ1-5
CASSLDREAYSNQPQHF	TGTGCCAGCAGCTTAGACAGGGAGGCTTATAGCAATCAGCCCCAGCATTTT	NA	TRBV7-8	NA	TRBJ1-5
CASSIERRLAGGNEQFF	TGTGCCAGTAGTATAGAAAGGCGGCTAGCGGGAGGCAATGAGCAGTTCTTC	TRBD2	TRBV19	few	TRBJ2-1
CAISERDTEAFF	TGTGCCATCAGTGAGCGGGATACTGAAGCTTTCTTT	NA	TRBV10-3	NA	TRBJ1-1
CASSDGDTGELFF	TGTGCCAGCAGTGACGGGGACACCGGGGAGCTGTTTTTT	NA	TRBV6-4	few	TRBJ2-2
CASSLDGRASTDTQYF	TGCGCCAGCAGCTTGGACGGTCGGGCTAGCACAGATACGCAGTATTTT	NA	TRBV5-1	NA	TRBJ2-3
CASRRGVYNEKLFF	TGTGCCAGCAGGCGGGGGGTCTACAATGAAAAACTGTTTTTT	NA	TRBV6-6	NA	TRBJ1-4
CASSQRGLAGDWSSYNEQFF	TGTGCCAGCAGCCAAAGGGGGCTAGCGGGAGATTGGAGCTCCTACAATGAGCAGTTCTTC	TRBD2	TRBV2	once	TRBJ2-1
CASSPGTITDTQYF	TGTGCCAGCAGCCCTGGGACCATCACAGATACGCAGTATTTT	NA	TRBV9	NA	TRBJ2-3
CASSLSSGGNEQFF	TGTGCCAGCAGCTTATCCAGCGGGGGCAATGAGCAGTTCTTC	TRBD2	TRBV7-3	NA	TRBJ2-1
CASGPRDTPGRTDTQYF	TGTGCCAGCGGACCCCGGGACACCCCGGGACGCACAGATACGCAGTATTTT	NA	TRBV28	once	TRBJ2-3
CASKAQGGNEKLFF	TGTGCCAGCAAAGCACAGGGGGGTAATGAAAAACTGTTTTTT	TRBD1	TRBV28	once	TRBJ1-4
CASSLRGFSYNEQFF	TGCGCCAGCAGCTTACGGGGATTCTCCTACAATGAGCAGTTCTTC	NA	TRBV5-1	NA	TRBJ2-1
CASNGVLNTEAFF	TGTGCCAGCAATGGGGTGTTGAACACTGAAGCTTTCTTT	NA	TRBV6-1	once	TRBJ1-1